What follows are 12 T cell receptor beta chains derived from one specimen sequenced in a study of memory CD4+ T cells and cytomegalovirus serostatus. The sort gate was single viable CD3+CD4+CD8-CD45RO+ cells for memory CD4+ T cells. Produced via immunoSEQ multiplex PCR; TCRdb's table is partial and in-frame only. The data show some 52,000 clones, 78% seen once. The sequencing input was memory CD4+ T cells from blood. The receptor set was obtained from an adult in good health and CMV-seronegative.

The chain employs TRBV19 and TRBJ1-5; 12 nucleotides agree with TRBD1. The CDR3 is 17 amino acids. J lost 6 bases, V lost 7 bases, and 13 bases had no gene match. Looked up from germline, CDR1 is LNHDA and CDR2 is SQIVND (reference sequence). Here the CDR3 reads CASNRGTGGEVSQPQHF. CDR3 coding DNA: TGTGCCAGTAACCGCGGGACAGGGGGCGAGGTGAGTCAGCCCCAGCATTTT.

The gene calls are TRBV2 and TRBJ2-3; D might be TRBD2 (6 bases). Germline CDR1 and CDR2: SNHLY and FYNNEI. With 6 bases removed from V and 0 bases from J, the gap between germline ends came to 16 bases. The CDR3 loop spans 16 amino acids. The CDR3 sequence: CASRRREVTSTDTQYF. Here the CDR3 DNA reads TGTGCCAGCAGAAGGAGGGAGGTTACTAGCACAGATACGCAGTATTTT.

This rearrangement joins TRBV2 to TRBJ2-2; no firm D call. The length of the CDR3 is 12 residues. Trimming left V 7 bases short and J 7 bases short, with 10 bases between. Germline values: CDR1 SNHLY, CDR2 FYNNEI. This CDR3 reads CASTQQIGELFF. The CDR3 DNA reads TGTGCCAGCACCCAACAAATCGGGGAGCTGTTTTTT.

The V gene is TRBV28, the J gene TRBJ1-2; tentative D call: TRBD1 (6 bases). Trimming shortened V by 2 bases and J by 4 bases, and 20 bases separated the two germline ends. Germline V gene data show CDR1 as MDHEN and CDR2 as SYDVKM. The length of the CDR3 is 17 residues. This CDR3 is CASSLKGGPKKLYGYTF. DNA of the CDR3: TGTGCCAGCAGTTTAAAAGGGGGACCAAAAAAACTCTATGGCTACACCTTC.

This chain uses TRBV19 with TRBJ1-5, with unresolved D. V was clipped by 8 bases and J by 0 bases, with 11 bases between them. The CDR3 has 14 amino acids. CDR1 is LNHDA, CDR2 SQIVND, per germline (reference sequence). CDR3 in amino acids: CASAFRYSNQPQHF. CDR3 sequence (DNA): TGTGCCAGTGCCTTCCGTTATAGCAATCAGCCCCAGCATTTT.

The chain is built from TRBV6-1 and TRBJ2-7; 10 bases align to TRBD1. Trimming at V came to 6 bases and at J to 5 bases, leaving 10 bases not matched to a gene. This CDR3 is 15 amino acids long. CDR1 and CDR2 (germline): MNHNS, SASEGT. DNA for the CDR3: TGTGCCAGCAGGGGGCGTGGGACAGGGGTCCACGAGCAGTACTTC. This sequence encodes CASRGRGTGVHEQYF.

This clone came up once. The chain employs TRBV5-5 and TRBJ2-5; 13 nucleotides line up with TRBD2. The germline CDR1 and CDR2 sequences are SGHKS and YYEKEE (reference sequence). Unmatched junction bases numbered 1, after V lost 0 bases and J lost 2 bases. CDR3 length: 16 residues. The CDR3 DNA reads as TGTGCCAGCAGCTTGGTACTAGCGGGGGGGCAAGAGACCCAGTACTTC. Translating gives CASSLVLAGGQETQYF.

This chain connects TRBV7-3 to TRBJ2-7; the D gene is possibly TRBD2 (6 bases). Trimming stripped 5 bases from V and 5 bases from J, with 16 bases between. Germline-derived CDR1 and CDR2 are SGHTA and FQGTGA. The CDR3 is 14 amino acids. The CDR3 DNA reads as TGTGCCAGCAGCCCACGGGGCGGGGACCACGAGCAGTACTTC. Translation: CASSPRGGDHEQYF.

This clone was seen many times. The rearrangement links TRBV2 to TRBJ1-2; TRBD1 matches 7 bases. V shed 1 base and J 4 bases; nucleotides not matched to a gene: 3. Per germline, CDR1 SNHLY and CDR2 FYNNEI. This CDR3 is built from 14 residues. The CDR3 is CASSEEQGFYGYTF. CDR3 coding DNA: TGTGCCAGCAGTGAAGAACAGGGGTTCTATGGCTACACCTTC.

The V gene is TRBV28, the J gene TRBJ1-2; 10 bases are shared with TRBD1. Germline V CDR1 and CDR2: MDHEN, SYDVKM. The CDR3 totals 12 residues. Trimming cost V 8 bases and J 9 bases; bases outside gene matches: 6. This chain's CDR3 is CASVRDRGSYTF. CDR3 in DNA: TGTGCCAGCGTTCGGGACAGGGGTAGCTACACCTTC.

This clone was seen once. The chain joins TRBV7-9 to TRBJ2-1; a possible D gene is TRBD1 (6 bases). Germline-derived CDR1 and CDR2 are SEHNR and FQNEAQ (reference sequence). This CDR3 is 12 amino acids long. Trimming removed 5 bases from V and 9 bases from J, with 11 bases in between. The CDR3 sequence: CASSTKGVEQFF. CDR3 sequence (DNA): TGTGCCAGCAGCACGAAGGGGGTTGAGCAGTTCTTC.

V usage is TRBV6-1 and J usage is TRBJ1-3, with D possibly TRBD1 on 5 matching bases. V was shortened by 5 bases and J by 8 bases, with 10 bases between the two germline ends. The CDR3 is 12 residues long. Germline V gene lookup returns CDR1 MNHNS and CDR2 SASEGT. CDR3 in DNA: TGTGCCAGCAGTTCTCAGGGAGACACCATATATTTT. Translation gives CASSSQGDTIYF.